These 12 T cell receptor beta chains were sequenced from one sample in a study of regulatory and conventional T cells in RAG deficiency. Sequencing was performed with immunoSEQ multiplex PCR; in TCRdb, only in-frame clones are kept and a portion is missing. This table has tens of thousands of clones, 70% to 90% appearing once. The sample was also linked to a second study, of regulatory T cells. That paper states: The PCR used 52 TRBV and 13 TRBJ primers.

The sequenced sample was CD8+ T cells sorted from blood. The receptors come from a human donor in good health.

This clone was seen only once. The genes are TRBV5-6 and TRBJ2-5, with a tentative D call TRBD1 (6 bases). The germline V and J ends were trimmed by 2 bases and 2 bases, with 10 bases remaining between them. Germline V gives CDR1 SGHDT, CDR2 YYEEEE. The CDR3 runs to 14 residues. The CDR3 loop is CASSFRQVQETQYF. CDR3 DNA: TGTGCCAGCAGCTTTCGACAGGTACAAGAGACCCAGTACTTC.

The chain recombines TRBV15 with TRBJ1-1; D is uncertain. CDR3 length: 14 amino acids. CDR1 is LNHNV, CDR2 YYDKDF, per germline (reference sequence). Trimming removed 5 bases from V and 5 bases from J, with 15 bases in between. CDR3 bases: TGTGCCACCAGCGGGGAGACTGATCCGACTGAAGCTTTCTTT. It is translated as CATSGETDPTEAFF.

V is TRBV11-1 and J is TRBJ1-1; D possibly corresponds to TRBD1 (5 bases). This CDR3 has 14 residues. Germline CDR1 reads SGHAT; CDR2 reads FQDESV (reference sequence). V was cut by 7 bases and J by 3 bases, with 15 bases left in between. CDR3 residues: CASNSRTGDTEAFF. CDR3 DNA sequence: TGTGCCAGCAACTCAAGAACAGGCGACACTGAAGCTTTCTTT.

The chain has TRBV11-3 and TRBJ2-7; D not resolved. This CDR3 is 13 amino acids long. Trimming cost V 1 base and J 4 bases, with 8 bases left between them. CDR1 is SGHNT and CDR2 is YENEEA in the germline V gene. The CDR3 is CASSLATGYEQYF. The CDR3 region has the DNA TGTGCCAGCAGCTTAGCGACGGGTTACGAGCAGTACTTC.

The J gene is TRBJ2-5, the V gene TRBV5-8; 10 bases align to TRBD1. The CDR3 covers 15 residues. Trimming at V came to 4 bases and at J to 7 bases, leaving 10 bases not matched to a gene. The germline V gene has CDR1 SGHTS and CDR2 YDEGEE. The chain's CDR3 is CASSPRSGTGATQYF. CDR3 DNA: TGTGCCAGCAGCCCTAGGTCCGGGACAGGGGCGACCCAGTACTTC.

The chain combines TRBV4-1 with TRBJ2-3; D unclear. The V gene's germline CDR1 is MGHRA and CDR2 YSYEKL. The V and J ends lost 1 base and 3 bases respectively, with 14 bases between them. The CDR3 runs 16 residues. CDR3 nucleotides: TGCGCCAGCAGCCAAGGATCCCCCTCCACTACAGATACGCAGTATTTT. Protein: CASSQGSPSTTDTQYF.

The rearrangement links TRBV5-1 to TRBJ2-5; D might be TRBD1 or TRBD2, each matching 6 bases. Per germline, CDR1 SGHRS and CDR2 YFSETQ. The length of the CDR3 is 13 residues. The V gene lost 5 bases and the J gene lost 5 bases, with 13 bases spanning the gap. CDR3 coding DNA: TGCGCCAGCAGGCCCACAGGGAGGGAGACCCAGTACTTC. Translation: CASRPTGRETQYF.

V and J are TRBV7-3 and TRBJ2-2, with D possibly TRBD2 on 6 matching bases. CDR3 length: 16 amino acids. Between the trimmed V and J ends, which lost 8 bases and 2 bases, there was a span of 18 bases. CDR1 and CDR2 (germline): SGHTA, FQGTGA. The chain's CDR3 is CASRAGTLTNTGELFF. The CDR3 DNA follows: TGTGCCAGCCGTGCCGGGACTCTTACTAACACCGGGGAGCTGTTTTTT.

The rearrangement joins TRBV9 to TRBJ2-1, with TRBD2 identical over 14 bases. V was pared by 4 bases and J by 8 bases, with 11 bases of the junction left unmatched. The CDR3 has 17 residues. The germline V gene encodes CDR1 SGDLS and CDR2 YYNGEE. CDR3 protein: CASSPRTSGGIVDEQFF. CDR3 DNA: TGTGCCAGCAGCCCCCGGACTAGCGGGGGGATAGTAGATGAGCAGTTCTTC.

The V gene is TRBV27, the J gene TRBJ2-7; no firm D call. The V end lost 4 bases, the J end lost 1 base, and 11 bases lay between the germline ends. This CDR3 is 14 amino acids long. From germline, CDR1 is MNHEY and CDR2 SMNVEV (reference sequence). CDR3 coding DNA: TGTGCCAGCAGTTACCTTGGGGAATCCTACGAGCAGTACTTC. Its protein is CASSYLGESYEQYF.

The chain carries TRBV28 and TRBJ1-1, with a weak D call TRBD1 (6 bases). CDR1 is MDHEN, CDR2 SYDVKM, per germline. There are 15 residues in the CDR3. Between the trimmed V and J ends, which lost 3 bases and 2 bases, there was a span of 13 bases. The CDR3 DNA follows: TGTGCCAGCAGTTTCCGGACAGCCGAAAACACTGAAGCTTTCTTT. Protein: CASSFRTAENTEAFF.

This chain connects TRBV18 to TRBJ2-5; D unclear. The DNA end lines up better with TRBJ2-7; the J call may be wrong. The length of the CDR3 is 10 residues. The germline CDR1 and CDR2 sequences are KGHSH and LQKENI. CDR3 bases: TGTGCCAGCTCAATGAACGAGCAGTACTTC. Translation gives CASSMNEQYF.